This TCR beta chain was profiled in a study of cytomegalovirus exposure and HLA in healthy donors. Trimming pared 0 bases from V and 5 bases from J, leaving 16 bases between. This CDR3 has 16 amino acids. CDR1 and CDR2 (germline): MGHRA, YSYEKL. Both 60 Vbeta primers and 13 Jbeta primers went into the PCR. Clones were sequenced by immunoSEQ multiplex PCR, and TCRdb holds only the in-frame ones, with some missing. This sample has around 100,000 clones, with around 83% found just once. Sequenced: PBMCs. This sequence originates from a man aged 25 to 40 in good health and CMV-seropositive. The chain carries TRBV4-1 and TRBJ1-1; D not certain. CDR3 sequence (DNA): TGCGCCAGCAGCCAAGACCCTCATGGAGGGTCTACTGAAGCTTTCTTT. It yields the protein CASSQDPHGGSTEAFF.